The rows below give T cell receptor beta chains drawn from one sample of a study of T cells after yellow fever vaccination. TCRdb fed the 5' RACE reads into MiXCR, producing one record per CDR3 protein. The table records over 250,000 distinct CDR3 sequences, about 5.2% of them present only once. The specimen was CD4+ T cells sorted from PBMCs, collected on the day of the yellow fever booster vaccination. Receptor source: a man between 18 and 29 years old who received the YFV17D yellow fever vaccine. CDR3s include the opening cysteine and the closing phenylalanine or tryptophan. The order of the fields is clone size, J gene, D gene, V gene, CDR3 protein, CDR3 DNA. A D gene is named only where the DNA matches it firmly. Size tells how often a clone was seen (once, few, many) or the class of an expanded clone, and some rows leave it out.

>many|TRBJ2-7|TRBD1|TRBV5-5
CASSRGQGAYEQYF
TGTGCCAGCAGCCGGGGGCAGGGGGCTTACGAGCAGTACTTC
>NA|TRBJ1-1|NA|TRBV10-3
CAISVGGTEAFF
TGTGCCATCAGTGTAGGGGGCACTGAAGCTTTCTTT
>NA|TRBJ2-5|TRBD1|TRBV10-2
CASSERAGGGETQYF
TGCGCCAGCAGTGAACGCGCAGGGGGTGGAGAGACCCAGTACTTC
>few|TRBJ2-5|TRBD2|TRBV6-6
CASKEAGGRETQYF
TGTGCCAGCAAGGAAGCGGGGGGGAGGGAGACCCAGTACTTC
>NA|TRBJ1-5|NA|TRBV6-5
CASSDSDSRNQPQHF
TGTGCCAGCAGTGATTCAGACAGCCGAAATCAGCCCCAGCATTTT
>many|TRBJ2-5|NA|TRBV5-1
CASSLALGSQYF
TGCGCCAGCAGCTTGGCCCTGGGGTCTCAGTACTTC
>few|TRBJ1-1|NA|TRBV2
CVQGTIWTEAFF
TGTGTGCAGGGGACTATATGGACTGAAGCTTTCTTT
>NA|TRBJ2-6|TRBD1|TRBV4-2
CASSQEETGGFWANVLTF
TGTGCCAGCAGCCAAGAGGAGACAGGGGGCTTCTGGGCCAACGTCCTGACTTTC
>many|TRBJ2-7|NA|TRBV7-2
CASSLSPYEQYF
TGTGCCAGCAGCTTATCCCCCTACGAGCAGTACTTC
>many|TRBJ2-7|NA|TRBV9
CASSVGTGYYEQYF
TGTGCCAGCAGCGTAGGCACAGGCTATTACGAGCAGTACTTC
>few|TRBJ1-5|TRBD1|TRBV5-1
CASSLDGQGRQPQHF
TGCGCCAGCAGCCTGGACGGACAGGGTCGACAGCCCCAGCATTTT
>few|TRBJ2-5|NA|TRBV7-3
CASAQGTQETQYF
TGTGCCAGCGCTCAGGGGACTCAAGAGACCCAGTACTTC
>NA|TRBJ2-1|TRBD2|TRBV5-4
CASSLWGEGSGEQFF
TGTGCCAGCAGCTTGTGGGGGGAGGGGTCGGGTGAGCAGTTCTTC
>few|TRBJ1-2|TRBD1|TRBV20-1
CSAGARDRVWGYTF
TGCAGTGCTGGGGCCAGGGACAGGGTTTGGGGCTACACCTTC
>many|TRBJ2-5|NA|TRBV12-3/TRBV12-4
CASSPNRAKEYF
TGTGCCAGCAGTCCCAACCGCGCCAAGGAGTACTTC
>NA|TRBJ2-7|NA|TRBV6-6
CASSRDFYEQYF
TGTGCCAGCAGTCGGGACTTCTACGAGCAGTACTTC
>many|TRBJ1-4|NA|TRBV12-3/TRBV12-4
CASSFGGNGDEKLFF
TGTGCCAGCAGTTTCGGGGGAAATGGGGATGAAAAACTGTTTTTT
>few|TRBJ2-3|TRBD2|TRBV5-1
CASSSANSGGPDTQYF
TGCGCCAGCAGCTCCGCTAATAGCGGGGGGCCAGATACGCAGTATTTT
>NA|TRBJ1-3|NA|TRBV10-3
CAISESKSTSGNTIYF
TGTGCCATCAGTGAGTCGAAATCCACCTCTGGAAACACCATATATTTT
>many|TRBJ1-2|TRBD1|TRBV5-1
CASSLAGTGNYGYTF
TGCGCCAGCAGCTTGGCCGGGACAGGGAACTATGGCTACACCTTC
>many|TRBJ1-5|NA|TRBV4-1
CASSRGGPLGYDQPQHF
TGCGCCAGCAGCCGCGGCGGCCCGCTGGGATACGATCAGCCCCAGCATTTT
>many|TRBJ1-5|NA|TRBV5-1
CASSWDSNQPQHF
TGCGCCAGCAGCTGGGACAGCAATCAGCCCCAGCATTTT
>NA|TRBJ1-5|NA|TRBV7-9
CASSLALGRADNQPQHF
TGTGCCAGCAGCTTAGCGCTCGGCAGGGCGGACAATCAGCCCCAGCATTTT
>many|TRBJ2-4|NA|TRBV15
CATSRDKLGHPGDIQYF
TGTGCCACCAGCAGAGATAAGTTGGGACACCCGGGGGACATTCAGTACTTC
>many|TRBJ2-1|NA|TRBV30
CACSYYNEQFF
TGTGCCTGCTCCTATTACAATGAGCAGTTCTTC
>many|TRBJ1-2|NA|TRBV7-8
CASTTARANYGYTF
TGTGCCAGCACGACAGCGAGAGCTAACTATGGCTACACCTTC
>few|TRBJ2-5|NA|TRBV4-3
CASSQDRWRVTRGIETQYF
TGCGCCAGCAGCCAAGATCGTTGGAGGGTTACTAGAGGTATAGAGACCCAGTACTTC
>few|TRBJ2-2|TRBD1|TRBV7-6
CASSQRTLGQGNTGELFF
TGTGCCAGCAGCCAACGAACCTTGGGACAGGGAAACACCGGGGAGCTGTTTTTT
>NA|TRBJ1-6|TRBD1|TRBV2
CASSVGQGEMLGNSPLHF
TGTGCCAGCAGTGTGGGACAGGGGGAAATGCTTGGGAATTCACCCCTCCACTTT
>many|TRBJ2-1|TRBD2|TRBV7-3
CASSALAGAYNEQFF
TGTGCCAGCAGCGCGTTAGCGGGGGCTTACAATGAGCAGTTCTTC
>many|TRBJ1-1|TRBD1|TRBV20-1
CSARIGTGDKAFF
TGCAGTGCTAGAATTGGGACAGGGGATAAAGCTTTCTTT
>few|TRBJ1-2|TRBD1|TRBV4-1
CASSQGGQGAVGVYGYTF
TGCGCCAGCAGCCAAGGGGGACAGGGGGCCGTCGGGGTGTATGGCTACACCTTC